This T cell receptor (beta chain) was identified in a study of blood T cell repertoires in COVID-19. The wider study: Sites across the United States, Italy and Spain contributed samples from acute and convalescent COVID-19. PBMCs, B-cell-depleted T cells, or T cells were the source of the cDNA or gDNA that made up the material.

Authors' analysis steps: Nucleated cell number was recorded as an estimate derived from reference gene primer amplification. Libraries were prepared by immunoSEQ multiplex PCR; TCRdb keeps only in-frame clonotypes and omits some of them. The DNA was the basis for D and trimming; V, J and clone size are from that table. The sample lists approximately 150,000 clones; roughly four fifths were seen once. The CDR3 runs to 16 residues. CDR1 and CDR2 (germline): SGHRS, YFSETQ. V dropped 0 bases and J dropped 6; count of bases not matched to a gene: 7. This clone was seen once. This sequence originates from a human donor with acute or convalescent COVID-19. The donor label of this sample is uncertain. Sequencing was carried out using peripheral blood. The chain is built from TRBV5-1 and TRBJ2-1; 9 bases are a match to TRBD2. CDR3 sequence reads: CASSLEGRGGLNEQFF. The CDR3 nucleotides are TGCGCCAGCAGCTTGGAGGGGCGGGGGGGCCTCAATGAGCAGTTCTTC.